This section outlines one TCR beta chain sequence together with its context. Its antigen is unidentified. This entry comes from a study of a mutant IDH1 vaccine in newly diagnosed glioma. Background on the study: Former treatment meant radiotherapy, temozolomide, or both; the majority had gotten both.

Noted time point: week 23, last vaccination. The study gave 300 ug of mutant IDH1 20-mer peptide per vaccine dose, with topical imiquimod. The method was immunoSEQ multiplex PCR; TCRdb's version includes in-frame clones alone and lacks a portion of them. The repertoire includes roughly 10,000 clones, approximately 88% of them detected once, and 5.2% sits in the top ten. Germline V gene data show CDR1 as LNHDA and CDR2 as SQIVND (reference sequence). Trimming took off 3 bases at V and 2 bases at J, with 13 bases between the two ends. The CDR3 runs 15 residues. This chain connects TRBV19 to TRBJ2-5; the D gene is possibly TRBD2 (5 bases). The material was PBMCs, obtained from a glioma patient whose treatment included an IDH1 peptide vaccine. The receptor's source is a woman in her thirties or forties with glioma. Some clones in this sample may be carry-over from other donors' samples. The CDR3 sequence: CASSIWSREQETQYF. In DNA form, the CDR3 reads TGTGCCAGTAGTATTTGGTCTCGGGAACAAGAGACCCAGTACTTC.